The rows below give T cell receptor beta chains drawn from one sample of a study of metastatic and nonmetastatic thyroid tumors. TCRdb re-called clones via MiXCR from the PCR reads. Of about 8,400 clones in the sample, 30% to 40% were seen once. Sequenced sample: tumor tissue. The receptors originated from a female donor with papillary thyroid cancer or a benign thyroid nodule (not recorded which). Some clones in this sample may be carry-over from other donors' samples. Each CDR3 is given with its conserved first and last residue. The order of the fields is J gene, V gene, D gene, clone size, CDR3 DNA, CDR3 protein. The D gene is left open where the match is weak. Clone size appears in some rows only: once, few, many, or a class for an expanded clone.

TRBJ2-5	TRBV11-2	TRBD1	few	TGTGCCAGCAGCTCTGAACAGGGGGCGAAGACCCAGTACTTC	CASSSEQGAKTQYF
TRBJ2-4	TRBV28	TRBD1	few	TGTGCCAGCAGTTGTGAGGGGGCAGGGTGTGTTCAGTACTTC	CASSCEGAGCVQYF
TRBJ2-7	TRBV10-1	-	few	TGCGCCAGCAGTGAGTTCAGGTTGGGGGAGCAGTACTTC	CASSEFRLGEQYF
TRBJ1-2	TRBV4-1	TRBD1	-	TGCGCCAGCAGCCAAGTGGACAGGAACTATGGCTACACCTTC	CASSQVDRNYGYTF
TRBJ2-5	TRBV2	TRBD1	few	TGTGCCAGCCGGGCGGGGACAGGTGGTTTAGAGACCCAGTACTTC	CASRAGTGGLETQYF
TRBJ1-6	TRBV6-2/TRBV6-3	TRBD1	-	TGTGCCAGCAGTTACCTCGGGGTGGGACAGGGTTCTTCACCCCTCCACTTT	CASSYLGVGQGSSPLHF
TRBJ2-1	TRBV10-3	-	-	TGTGCCATCAGTGAGCCCCGCGTCTTC	CAISEPRVF
TRBJ2-1	TRBV15	-	-	TGTGCCACCAGCACCCGACAGGGAGGAAAAGATGAGCAGTTCTTC	CATSTRQGGKDEQFF
TRBJ2-3	TRBV5-6	-	-	TGTGCCAGCAGCTTGGCCGGGGGTCTTACAGATACGCAGTATTTT	CASSLAGGLTDTQYF
TRBJ2-2	TRBV12-3/TRBV12-4	-	-	TGTGCCAGCAGTTTCGCCGGGGAGCTGTTTTTT	CASSFAGELFF
TRBJ1-6	TRBV19	-	few	TGTGCCAGTAGTTCGGGCTTAGGACCCCTCCACTTT	CASSSGLGPLHF
TRBJ2-7	TRBV7-2	-	-	TGTGCCAGCAGCTTGGGGGCCTACGAGCAGTACTTC	CASSLGAYEQYF
TRBJ2-2	TRBV20-1	-	-	TGCAGTGCTAGGGAGACTGGAGGGAACACCGGGGAGCTGTTTTTT	CSARETGGNTGELFF
TRBJ1-2	TRBV6-5	-	-	TGTGCCAGCAGTGACTCCGGGACTTATATCCTGGGAAACTATGGCTACACCTTC	CASSDSGTYILGNYGYTF
TRBJ2-7	TRBV6-5	-	few	TGTGCCAGCAGTTACTCGCGGATACCCTACGAGCAGTACTTC	CASSYSRIPYEQYF
TRBJ2-7	TRBV2	TRBD1	medium-sized	TGTGCCAACGGACAGGGGGCTGGTGAGCAGTACTTC	CANGQGAGEQYF
TRBJ2-7	TRBV20-1	-	-	TGCAGTGCTAGAGATGAGGGGACTGTAGACTACGAGCAGTACTTC	CSARDEGTVDYEQYF
TRBJ2-3	TRBV4-2	TRBD2	-	TGTGCCAGCAGCCAAGATCTAGCGGGGGGGGCAGATACGCAGTATTTT	CASSQDLAGGADTQYF
TRBJ2-7	TRBV4-1	-	medium-sized	TGCGCCAGCAGCCAAACCCCGGACGGGTCGTTCTACGAGCAGTACTTC	CASSQTPDGSFYEQYF
TRBJ1-6	TRBV4-1	-	many	TGCGCCAGCAGCCACGACGGGGAGTTTGGTTCACCCCTCCACTTT	CASSHDGEFGSPLHF
TRBJ2-7	TRBV5-1	-	once	TGCGCCAGCGGCCTGGAGGGACACACCTACGAGCAGTACTTC	CASGLEGHTYEQYF
TRBJ2-3	TRBV19	-	medium-sized	TGTGCCAGCACGGACGTAACTAGCACAGATACGCAGTATTTT	CASTDVTSTDTQYF
TRBJ2-2	TRBV6-1	TRBD1	few	TGTGCCAGCACCGGACAGGGGGACACCGGGGAGCTGTTTTTT	CASTGQGDTGELFF
TRBJ2-7	TRBV27	-	few	TGTGCCAGCAGATCAGGACGGACAACCTACGAGCAGTACTTC	CASRSGRTTYEQYF
TRBJ1-1	TRBV6-5	-	few	TGTGCCAGCAGTTCGGCGGGATACACTGAAGCTTTCTTT	CASSSAGYTEAFF
TRBJ2-3	TRBV5-8	TRBD2	medium-sized	TGTGCCAGCAGGAGGGCGGGAGGAAGCACAGATACGCAGTATTTT	CASRRAGGSTDTQYF
TRBJ2-7	TRBV9	TRBD1	many	TGTGCCAGCAGCGTGGATCCCGGACAGGGGACCCCACACGAGCAGTACTTC	CASSVDPGQGTPHEQYF
TRBJ2-7	TRBV6-2/TRBV6-3	-	-	TGTGCCGTTGACAGGGACTTCTACGAGCAGTCCTTC	CAVDRDFYEQSF
TRBJ1-2	TRBV2	TRBD1	-	TGTGCCAGCAGTTCTAGGACAGGCATTGCTGGCTACACCTTC	CASSSRTGIAGYTF
TRBJ1-5	TRBV6-1	TRBD1	few	TGTGCCAGCAGTGAACGCGGACAGGCTCTAAATCAGCCCCAGCATTTT	CASSERGQALNQPQHF
TRBJ2-1	TRBV7-9	TRBD1	large	TGTGCCAGCAGCACCCGGACAGGGACCGTTAGGAATGAGCAGTTCTTC	CASSTRTGTVRNEQFF
TRBJ2-7	TRBV6-1	TRBD1	few	TGTGCCAGCAGTAGACAGGGGGCACGGGAGCAGTACTTC	CASSRQGAREQYF
TRBJ2-2	TRBV10-1	-	-	TGCGCCAGCCCGCGGGGCTTGGTGGACACCGGGGAGCTGTTTTTT	CASPRGLVDTGELFF
TRBJ1-4	TRBV20-1	-	-	TGCAGTGCTAGGACTCAGGGACACAATGAAAAACTGTTTTTT	CSARTQGHNEKLFF
TRBJ2-3	TRBV2	TRBD2	-	TGTGCCAGCAGTGATACCGCGGGAGGAGGCACAGATACGCAGTATTTT	CASSDTAGGGTDTQYF
TRBJ2-6	TRBV6-2/TRBV6-3	-	-	TGTGCCAGCAGTTTCGACATCTCTGGGGCCAACGTCCTGACTTTC	CASSFDISGANVLTF
TRBJ2-3	TRBV5-1	-	-	TGCGCCAGCAGCGTCGGGGACCCAAGCACAGATACGCAGTATTTT	CASSVGDPSTDTQYF
TRBJ1-3	TRBV18	-	medium-sized	TGTGCCAGCTCTCTGAACTCGGCCTCTGGAAACACCATATATTTT	CASSLNSASGNTIYF
TRBJ1-2	TRBV19	TRBD1	-	TGTGCCACCGACAGGGGGTGGATGTCTGGAGGCTACACCTTC	CATDRGWMSGGYTF
TRBJ1-3	TRBV6-1	-	-	TGTGCCAGCAGACTTGCAGGGGTCGCTGGAAACACCATATATTTT	CASRLAGVAGNTIYF
TRBJ2-1	TRBV19	TRBD1	medium-sized	TGTGCCAGTAGTATAGAGTGGACAGGGGCTCACTACAATGAGCAGTTCTTC	CASSIEWTGAHYNEQFF
TRBJ2-2	TRBV6-5	-	few	TGTGCCAGCAGTTACGAGGGGGGAAACACCGGGGAGCTGTTTTTT	CASSYEGGNTGELFF
TRBJ2-2	TRBV30	TRBD2	-	TGTGCCTGGAGATCGACTAGCCTTACCGGGGAGCTGTTTTTT	CAWRSTSLTGELFF
TRBJ1-1	TRBV6-1	-	-	TGTGCCAGCAGTGGGGGGGGTGACACTGAAGCTTTCTTT	CASSGGGDTEAFF